The clone carrying this T cell receptor (beta chain) was counted only a few times. The data belong to a study of T-cell reconstitution after alpha-beta-depleted transplantation in children. Between the trimmed V and J ends, which lost 1 base and 5 bases, there was a span of 11 bases. This CDR3 contains 15 residues. The germline CDR1 and CDR2 sequences are SGHTA and FQGNSA. Unique molecular identifiers featured in how the TCRbeta library was prepared. TCRdb fed the PCR reads into MiXCR, producing one record per CDR3 protein. The table lists roughly 350,000 distinct CDR3 sequences, about 9.3% of them singletons, with 2% to 3% in the top ten.

V is TRBV7-2 and J is TRBJ2-2; perhaps TRBD1 as D (6 bases). This sequence was found in a human donor who donated a stem cell graft to a child with acute lymphoblastic leukemia. This specimen consisted of PBMCs from the stem cell graft donor, obtained from the stem cell graft. The DNA for the CDR3 is TGTGCCAGCAGCTTAGTTTTAGGGACAACCGGGGAGCTGTTTTTT. Translation gives CASSLVLGTTGELFF. Using reference TRBV7-2 and TRBJ2-2 for the parts outside the CDR3, the full variable domain is GAGVSQSPSNKVTEKGKDVELRCDPISGHTALYWYRQSLGQGLEFLIYFQGNSAPDKSGLPSDRFSAERTGGSVSTLTIQRTQQEDSAVYLCASSLVLGTTGELFFGEGSRLTVL.